The present TCR beta chain was sequenced within a study of blood T cell repertoires in COVID-19. Overall study context: The United States, Italy and Spain provided the acute and convalescent COVID-19 samples. Nucleic acid was either cDNA or gDNA, and it came from T cells, B-cell-depleted T cells, or PBMCs.

The CDR3 spans 13 residues. Germline V gene sequence: CDR1 SGHVS, CDR2 FNYEAQ. The V and J ends lost 3 bases and 4 bases, in that order; junction bases with no gene match: 0. The method was immunoSEQ multiplex PCR; TCRdb's version includes in-frame clones alone and lacks a portion of them. In the table there are approximately 300,000 clones, roughly 84% of which are singletons. This TCR derives from a human donor with COVID-19, enrolled during active disease. The donor label of this sample is uncertain. The chain carries TRBV7-6 and TRBJ2-1; 7 bases fit TRBD1. The sequencing sample was made of peripheral blood. CDR3 protein: CASSLTGYNEQFF. CDR3 DNA: TGTGCCAGCAGCTTGACAGGGTACAATGAGCAGTTCTTC.